These 23 T cell receptor beta chains originate from one sample sequenced in a study of shared clonotypes between healthy human individuals. Assay: immunoSEQ multiplex PCR; the TCRdb copy retains only in-frame clones and omits some. The sample records about 380,000 clones, around 96% being singletons. The sequenced sample was memory CD8+ T cells sorted from blood. The subset denotes: CD45RO+ cells pooled with CCR7-negative TemRA cells. These TCRs come from a man younger than 40 in good health.

J is TRBJ2-7 and V is TRBV6-5; 10 positions match TRBD2. Germline lookup yields CDR1 MNHEY and CDR2 SVGAGI. The CDR3 sequence is 15 residues long. The V and J ends lost 0 bases and 6 bases, in that order; junction bases with no gene match: 5. CDR3 sequence reads: CASSYSASGRIEQYF. The CDR3, as DNA: TGTGCCAGCAGTTACTCGGCTAGCGGGAGAATCGAGCAGTACTTC.

This rearrangement joins TRBV29-1 to TRBJ2-5; maybe TRBD1 (5 bases). The DNA end lines up better with TRBJ2-7; the J call may be wrong. Germline V gene sequence: CDR1 SQVTM, CDR2 ANQGSEA. The CDR3 extends over 12 amino acids. CDR3 coding DNA: TGCAGCGTTGGGACAAACTCCTACGAGCAGTACTTC. Protein sequence: CSVGTNSYEQYF.

The chain links TRBV6-4 to TRBJ2-1, with 9 bases lining up with TRBD2. CDR1 is MRHNA, CDR2 SNTAGT, per germline. The V segment lost 1 base and the J segment 6 bases; nucleotides outside the gene matches: 4. The CDR3 is made up of 15 amino acids. The CDR3 sequence is CASSDFLAGTNEQFF. Here the CDR3 DNA reads TGTGCCAGCAGTGACTTCCTAGCGGGAACCAATGAGCAGTTCTTC.

The V and J genes are TRBV5-1 and TRBJ2-7, with unresolved D. Germline V CDR1 and CDR2: SGHRS, YFSETQ. CDR3 length equals 14 residues. Trimming took 0 bases from V and 4 from J, leaving 11 bases between them. This CDR3 reads CASSLDSLPYEQYF. CDR3 nucleotide sequence: TGCGCCAGCAGCTTGGACAGCCTCCCATACGAGCAGTACTTC.

V gene TRBV5-1 combines with J gene TRBJ2-1; 7 bases are a match to TRBD2. The length of the CDR3 is 12 residues. The V and J ends lost 5 bases and 12 bases, in that order; junction bases with no gene match: 8. The V gene's germline CDR1 is SGHRS and CDR2 YFSETQ. CDR3 region: CASRGGTVVQFF. CDR3 DNA: TGCGCCAGCAGGGGAGGGACCGTGGTGCAGTTCTTC.

A single count supports this clone. This chain uses TRBV28 with TRBJ1-5; possibly TRBD1 for D (5 bases). This CDR3 comprises 14 residues. Germline V gene data show CDR1 as MDHEN and CDR2 as SYDVKM. V was clipped by 3 bases and J by 3 bases, with 9 bases between them. CDR3 region: CASSFRGNNQPQHF. The CDR3 DNA reads TGTGCCAGCAGTTTTCGGGGGAACAATCAGCCCCAGCATTTT. The full variable domain, rest sourced from reference TRBV28 and TRBJ1-5, is DVKVTQSSRYLVKRTGEKVFLECVQDMDHENMFWYRQDPGLGLRLIYFSYDVKMKEKGDIPEGYSVSREKKERFSLILESASTNQTSMYLCASSFRGNNQPQHFGDGTRLSIL.

This chain links TRBV5-6 with TRBJ2-3; weak D call: TRBD1 (5 bases). V lost 1 base, J lost 2 bases, and 11 bases lay in between. CDR1 is SGHDT and CDR2 is YYEEEE in the germline V gene. CDR3 length: 15 residues. The CDR3 nucleotides are TGTGCCAGCAGCTTGACCAGGGTCCCCACAGATACGCAGTATTTT. This codes for CASSLTRVPTDTQYF. Based on the CDR3 plus reference TRBV5-6 and TRBJ2-3, the full variable domain is DAGVTQSPTHLIKTRGQQVTLRCSPKSGHDTVSWYQQALGQGPQFIFQYYEEEERQRGNFPDRFSGHQFPNYSSELNVNALLLGDSALYLCASSLTRVPTDTQYFGPGTRLTVL.

The genes are TRBV10-1 and TRBJ2-7; D perhaps matches TRBD2 (6 bases). The V gene lost 3 bases and the J gene lost 6 bases, with 9 bases spanning the gap. The CDR3 has 12 amino acids. Germline assignment: CDR1 WNHNN and CDR2 SYGVQD (reference sequence). As DNA, the CDR3 is TGCGCCAGCAGTGAAAAGGGACTCGAGCAGTACTTC. Protein: CASSEKGLEQYF.

This clone has just one count. This chain uses TRBV5-1 with TRBJ2-7; no reliable D call. CDR1 and CDR2 from the germline V gene are SGHRS and YFSETQ. V was pared by 8 bases and J by 0 bases, with 9 bases between. The CDR3 is 12 residues long. The CDR3, as DNA: TGCGCCAGGTCCCGGTTCTCCTACGAGCAGTACTTC. Protein sequence: CARSRFSYEQYF.

The chain uses TRBV28 and TRBJ2-7; 11 nucleotides align to TRBD1. Losses at the gene ends were 4 bases for V and 3 bases for J; bases not matched to a gene: 2. The CDR3 consists of 14 residues. The germline V gene has CDR1 MDHEN and CDR2 SYDVKM. CDR3 protein: CASSSGTGGYEQYF. CDR3 DNA: TGTGCCAGCAGTTCCGGGACAGGGGGCTACGAGCAGTACTTC.

This clone has a handful of counts. Written as DNA, the CDR3 is TGCAGCGTTCAAGCGAACTATGGCTACACCTTC. This translates into CSVQANYGYTF. The V call is TRBV29-1, the J call TRBJ1-2; no clear D gene. V lost 5 bases, J lost 2 bases, and 6 bases lay in between. Germline V gene sequence: CDR1 SQVTM, CDR2 ANQGSEA. This CDR3 has 11 amino acids.

The chain is built from TRBV4-2 and TRBJ2-1; 9 bases are shared with TRBD2. This CDR3 is 16 amino acids long. Germline loops: CDR1 LGHNA, CDR2 YNFKEQ. J lost 6 bases, V lost 4 bases, and 10 bases had no gene match. CDR3 DNA sequence: TGTGCCAGCAGCCCAGCTAGCGGGATAGTTGGCAATGAGCAGTTCTTC. Amino acid sequence: CASSPASGIVGNEQFF.

V is TRBV6-1 and J is TRBJ2-7, with 8 positions matching TRBD2. Germline lookup yields CDR1 MNHNS and CDR2 SASEGT. This CDR3 region has 14 residues. The trim removed 7 bases at V and 3 bases at J, leaving 8 bases unmatched. This CDR3 reads CASTPAGANYEQYF. The CDR3, as DNA: TGTGCCAGCACCCCAGCGGGAGCTAACTACGAGCAGTACTTC.

The chain combines TRBV11-1 with TRBJ2-1; TRBD2 might be the D (5 bases). V gave up 5 bases and J gave up 10 bases, with 21 bases separating them. The CDR3 consists of 15 residues. Germline V gene sequence: CDR1 SGHAT, CDR2 FQDESV (reference sequence). This CDR3 is CASSPRAAWGVEQFF. The DNA for the CDR3 is TGTGCCAGCAGCCCCCGTGCGGCTTGGGGAGTCGAGCAGTTCTTC.

The chain employs TRBV4-2 and TRBJ2-3, with 7 nucleotides matching TRBD1. In germline, CDR1 is LGHNA, CDR2 YNFKEQ. With V trimmed by 4 bases and J by 5 bases, 3 bases remained unmatched. The CDR3 has 13 residues. CDR3 nucleotides: TGTGCCAGCAGCCCGGGACAGCAAGATACGCAGTATTTT. Translation gives CASSPGQQDTQYF.

CDR3 in DNA: TGTGCCAGCAGCCAAGGACAGTTTCCCTACGAGCAGTACTTC. This gives the protein CASSQGQFPYEQYF. The rearrangement links TRBV14 to TRBJ2-7; the D gene is possibly TRBD1 (5 bases). The ends were cut back, 1 base at V and 2 bases at J, with 9 bases in the middle. Germline CDR1 SGHDN, CDR2 FVKESK. The CDR3 has 14 residues.

This clone occurred once. Other DNA sequences within the sample encode an identical CDR3. The chain recombines TRBV28 with TRBJ1-1; a weak D match, TRBD1 (5 bases). Trimming took 2 bases from V and 3 from J, leaving 7 bases between them. This CDR3 comprises 13 residues. Germline V lookup: CDR1 MDHEN, CDR2 SYDVKM. CDR3 coding DNA: TGTGCCAGCAGTTTAGGGGGAGACACTGAAGCTTTCTTT. It specifies CASSLGGDTEAFF.

The V gene is TRBV7-2, the J gene TRBJ1-5; D gene uncertain. Germline CDR1 is SGHTA and CDR2 is FQGNSA. The V gene lost 1 base and the J gene lost 4 bases, with 5 bases spanning the gap. The CDR3 runs 13 residues. CDR3 loop: CASSLVTNQPQHF. As DNA, the CDR3 is TGTGCCAGCAGCTTAGTCACAAATCAGCCCCAGCATTTT.

The chain employs TRBV29-1 and TRBJ1-3; D not certain. Germline CDR1 SQVTM, CDR2 ANQGSEA. CDR3 size: 14 residues. V was cut by 2 bases and J by 4 bases, with 12 bases left in between. In DNA form, the CDR3 reads TGCAGCGTTGAATACCGAGGGAGGGGAAACACCATATATTTT. Amino acids: CSVEYRGRGNTIYF.

This clone was found once. This sequence joins TRBV4-2 and TRBJ2-3; 13 bases fit TRBD2. The ends lost 1 base at V and 1 base at J; junction bases unmatched: 2. Germline-derived CDR1 and CDR2 are LGHNA and YNFKEQ. This CDR3 is 17 amino acids long. CDR3 in DNA: TGTGCCAGCAGCCAAGCAACTAGCGGGAGGGGCACAGATACGCAGTATTTT. This translates into CASSQATSGRGTDTQYF.

V and J are TRBV19 and TRBJ2-7; TRBD2 aligns across 8 bases. V dropped 3 bases and J dropped 4; count of bases not matched to a gene: 5. Germline CDR1 reads LNHDA; CDR2 reads SQIVND (reference sequence). This CDR3 has 14 residues. CDR3 sequence: CASSIAGLAYEQYF. The CDR3 DNA is TGTGCCAGTAGTATTGCCGGACTAGCTTACGAGCAGTACTTC.

The V call is TRBV4-1, the J call TRBJ2-7, with D hard to call. The germline V gene has CDR1 MGHRA and CDR2 YSYEKL. The CDR3 has 15 amino acids. Trimming shortened V by 1 base and J by 0 bases, and 10 bases separated the two germline ends. The CDR3 loop is CASSQGPTVSYEQYF. The CDR3 DNA is TGCGCCAGCAGCCAAGGCCCGACTGTCTCCTACGAGCAGTACTTC.

The chain carries TRBV10-1 and TRBJ1-1; TRBD1 might be the D (5 bases). Trimming took 4 bases from V and 4 from J, leaving 13 bases between them. CDR3 length equals 14 residues. Germline lookup yields CDR1 WNHNN and CDR2 SYGVQD (reference sequence). The CDR3 loop is CASSGPGRGTEAFF. Here the CDR3 DNA reads TGCGCCAGCAGTGGTCCGGGGAGGGGCACTGAAGCTTTCTTT.